The clone carrying this TCR beta chain was detected only once. Assay used: immunoSEQ multiplex PCR; TCRdb lists only in-frame clones, some missing. Seen here are 71,000 or so clones, about 80% observed once, and the top ten hold 28%. This sample was taken from a study of blood T cell repertoires in COVID-19. Trimming took 5 bases from V and 2 from J, leaving 7 bases between them. This CDR3 region has 12 residues. The receptor comes from a man aged 65-85 years with acute or convalescent COVID-19. The chain has TRBV12-3 or TRBV12-4 and TRBJ2-7; tentative D call: TRBD2 (6 bases). Sequenced input: peripheral blood. CDR3: CASSPGAYEQYF. CDR3 DNA: TGTGCCAGCAGTCCGGGGGCCTACGAGCAGTACTTC.